A selection of T cell receptor beta chains follows, all from one sample in a study of CD4+ T cells in melanoma. Using immunoSEQ multiplex PCR, the repertoire was profiled, and TCRdb retains in-frame clones only, with some absent. The repertoire consists of about 140,000 clones, with nearly 95% occurring once and the leading ten covering 1.5% to 1.7%. Source of these receptors: a human donor with melanoma. Both conserved end residues are part of each CDR3. The D gene is left open where the match is weak. Clone size is shown for a subset of rows, as once, few, many or a class of expanded clone.

V	size	D	J	length	CDR3	DNA
TRBV7-3	-	TRBD2	TRBJ2-1	16	CASSSNSGGSYNEQFF	TGTGCCAGCAGCTCCAATAGCGGGGGGTCCTACAATGAGCAGTTCTTC
TRBV29-1	-	-	TRBJ2-5	14	CSVVLGAYQETQYF	TGCAGCGTTGTCCTGGGGGCGTACCAAGAGACCCAGTACTTC
TRBV5-1	-	TRBD1	TRBJ1-4	16	CASSSDRVGANEKLFF	TGCGCCAGCAGCTCAGACAGGGTTGGAGCTAATGAAAAACTGTTTTTT
TRBV5-4	-	-	TRBJ2-5	14	CASSPSATKETQYF	TGTGCCAGCAGCCCTTCTGCTACTAAAGAGACCCAGTACTTC
TRBV7-9	once	-	TRBJ1-1	16	CASRGLRAGKNTEAFF	TGTGCCAGCAGGGGCCTTCGCGCAGGGAAGAACACTGAAGCTTTCTTT
TRBV9	-	-	TRBJ2-7	15	CASSVGAGEPYEQYF	TGTGCCAGCAGCGTAGGGGCGGGCGAACCCTACGAGCAGTACTTC
TRBV11-2	-	-	TRBJ2-3	16	CASSFEGGMNTDTQYF	TGTGCCAGCAGCTTTGAGGGGGGAATGAACACAGATACGCAGTATTTT
TRBV29-1	-	-	TRBJ2-7	13	CSVETPGSYEQYF	TGCAGCGTTGAAACACCAGGGTCCTACGAGCAGTACTTC
TRBV13	-	-	TRBJ1-2	16	CASSLGADIHSAGYTF	TGTGCCAGCAGCTTAGGCGCTGACATTCATTCGGCTGGCTACACCTTC
TRBV13	-	-	TRBJ2-1	16	CASSLEVGGGYNEQFF	TGTGCCAGCAGCTTAGAGGTCGGGGGCGGGTACAATGAGCAGTTCTTC
TRBV2	-	TRBD2	TRBJ2-1	15	CASRATSGGGHEQFF	TGTGCCAGCAGGGCGACTAGCGGGGGTGGGCATGAGCAGTTCTTC
TRBV5-1	-	TRBD1	TRBJ1-4	15	CASSEGQGGNEKLFF	TGCGCCAGCAGCGAGGGACAGGGGGGGAATGAAAAACTGTTTTTT
TRBV27	-	-	TRBJ1-4	14	CASRTTATNEKLFF	TGTGCCAGCAGGACGACTGCAACTAATGAAAAACTGTTTTTT
TRBV27	-	-	TRBJ1-1	14	CASSSLRGRTEAFF	TGTGCCAGCAGCTCCCTTAGAGGGAGGACTGAAGCTTTCTTT
TRBV29-1	-	TRBD1	TRBJ1-4	13	CSAKNRGGEKLFF	TGCAGCGCAAAGAACAGGGGAGGTGAAAAACTGTTTTTT
TRBV5-4	once	-	TRBJ2-2	15	CASSLRTDRTGELFF	TGTGCCAGCAGCTTACGGACGGACCGTACCGGGGAGCTGTTTTTT
TRBV7-9	-	-	TRBJ1-4	14	CASRREVTNEKLFF	TGTGCCAGCCGGAGGGAGGTAACTAATGAAAAACTGTTTTTT
TRBV5-1	-	TRBD1	TRBJ1-3	15	CASSPGTGDGNTIYF	TGCGCCAGCAGCCCGGGGACAGGGGATGGAAACACCATATATTTT
TRBV27	-	TRBD2	TRBJ2-7	13	CASRGSGRDEQYF	TGTGCCAGCAGGGGCAGCGGGAGGGACGAGCAGTACTTC
TRBV11-2	-	-	TRBJ2-1	16	CASSYGSGGRRNEQFF	TGTGCCAGCAGCTATGGGTCCGGGGGCCGGAGAAATGAGCAGTTCTTC
TRBV5-1	-	TRBD1	TRBJ1-1	14	CASSPGQINTEAFF	TGCGCCAGCAGCCCGGGACAGATAAACACTGAAGCTTTCTTT
TRBV30	-	-	TRBJ1-2	12	CAWSPGDYGYTF	TGTGCCTGGAGTCCGGGAGACTATGGCTACACCTTC
TRBV2	once	TRBD2	TRBJ2-4	12	CASSVAGARPEF	TGTGCCAGCAGTGTAGCGGGAGCACGACCTGAATTC